Here is one T cell receptor (beta chain) with its context. Its cognate antigen is unknown. Here immunoSEQ multiplex PCR was the method, and the copy in TCRdb shows in-frame clones only, minus some. The sample carries tens of thousands of clones, around 83% recorded once. This record comes from a study of identifying expanded T cells in peripheral blood. Study observations and caveats: Roughly two-week clone count variance significantly increased as total template count grew. Technical replicates showed roughly 1.2 changed clones; approximately two weeks roughly 18; four weeks 19.

This CDR3 spans 15 amino acids. V was shortened by 3 bases and J by 7 bases, with 19 bases between the two germline ends. Germline V lookup: CDR1 MNHEY, CDR2 SVGAGI. No infections or other immune events were documented during collection. This TCR came from a person aged 18 to 75 in good health. The sample taken for sequencing was blood. V and J are TRBV6-5 and TRBJ2-7, with D uncertain. CDR3 in DNA: TGTGCCAGCAGTTATAAGAGGCCGGCCGACGAGGAGCAGTACGTC. It translates to CASSYKRPADEEQYV.